This T cell receptor (beta chain) was captured by sequencing in a study of T cell repertoires in cytomegalovirus infection. This clonotype was seen repeatedly, ten times or more. The antigen is undetermined. TCRdb fed the reads into MiXCR, producing one record per CDR3 protein. The table includes under 150,000 distinct CDR3 sequences, approximately 24% detected once. The J segment lost 4 bases and the V segment lost 1 base, leaving 12 bases of the junction unmatched. CDR3 size: 18 residues. Germline CDR1 SGHVS, CDR2 FNYEAQ. The rearrangement joins TRBV7-6 to TRBJ1-1; 10 bases line up with TRBD1. Sequencing was done on a sample of PBMCs, sequenced either directly or after in vitro stimulation (not recorded which). The source is a human donor in good health (CMV status not recorded). Some clones in this sample may be carry-over from other donors' samples. The CDR3 region is CASSLGGQGGSVSTEAFF. CDR3 coding DNA: TGTGCCAGCAGCTTAGGAGGACAGGGGGGGAGCGTTAGCACTGAAGCTTTCTTT.